This TCR beta chain derives from a study of blood T cells in healthy people across ages. A few counts support this clonotype. The antigen remains undetermined. PCR was performed a second time for about 6 to 11 cycles using a sample-barcoded 5' primer and a J-beta primer mix. One entry per CDR3 protein, called by TCRdb with MiXCR from the 5' RACE reads. Of more than 1,000,000 distinct CDR3 sequences in the sample, 25% were seen once. Overall study results and limits: Strong correlation linked observed beta diversity and percent naive T cells. The study found more naive CD4+ cells and higher diversity in long-lived than aged donors.

This sample also appeared in a second study, on T cells of mothers and their children. Per that study: A few healthy Caucasian mothers served as donors, and their six children did as well.

This TCR came from a girl aged 2-10 years in good health. The sample comprised blood.

The CDR3 sequence: CASSSWEGVYEQYF. CDR3 in DNA: TGTGCCAGCAGTTCTTGGGAAGGCGTCTACGAGCAGTACTTC. V is TRBV12-3 or TRBV12-4 and J is TRBJ2-7; D unclear. The CDR3 length is 14 residues. V dropped 4 bases and J dropped 3 bases, with 13 bases sitting between them.